Presented here are 30 T cell receptor beta chains from one specimen sequenced in a study of radiation and T cells in renal cell carcinoma. TCRdb's table, derived via immunoSEQ multiplex PCR, lists solely in-frame clones and lacks some. The repertoire includes 150,000 or so clones, roughly 90% of them detected once, and over 9% sits in the top ten. Time point specified: blood 4 weeks post-SBRT, at nephrectomy. Treatment denoted: 15 Gy SBRT to primary tumor, nephrectomy 4 weeks later. The sequences come from blood, collected from a patient whose treatment included radiotherapy and nephrectomy. The receptors were gathered from a woman aged 50 to 60 with renal cell carcinoma.

The chain links TRBV7-6 to TRBJ2-5; D uncertain. This CDR3 contains 13 residues. Per the germline V gene, CDR1 is SGHVS and CDR2 is FNYEAQ. Trimming removed 1 base at V and 9 bases at J, with 12 bases between. CDR3 protein: CASSLEGPASQYF. CDR3 DNA: TGTGCCAGCAGCTTAGAAGGTCCCGCGTCCCAGTACTTC.

The V gene is TRBV5-1, the J gene TRBJ2-5; D remains ambiguous. The germline V gene encodes CDR1 SGHRS and CDR2 YFSETQ. This CDR3 has 14 residues. Trimming shortened V by 0 bases and J by 1 base, and 7 bases separated the two germline ends. The CDR3 reads CASSLGTLQETQYF. The CDR3 nucleotides read TGCGCCAGCAGCTTGGGCACTCTCCAAGAGACCCAGTACTTC.

This clone occurred once. The V call is TRBV5-1, the J call TRBJ2-1; no firm D call. There are 15 residues in the CDR3. Trimming pared 0 bases from V and 3 bases from J, leaving 10 bases between. Germline loops: CDR1 SGHRS, CDR2 YFSETQ. Written as DNA, the CDR3 is TGCGCCAGCAGCTTGGATGTCAGACTCTACAATGAGCAGTTCTTC. Amino acids: CASSLDVRLYNEQFF.

The rearrangement uses TRBV2 and TRBJ1-2; no definite D call. The V and J ends lost 1 base and 4 bases respectively, with 7 bases between them. The CDR3 extends over 13 amino acids. CDR1 SNHLY and CDR2 FYNNEI come from the germline V gene. This CDR3 is CASSEDRLYGYTF. The CDR3 DNA reads TGTGCCAGCAGTGAAGACAGACTCTATGGCTACACCTTC. Full variable domain (rest looked up from reference TRBV2 and TRBJ1-2): EPEVTQTPSHQVTQMGQEVILRCVPISNHLYFYWYRQILGQKVEFLVSFYNNEISEKSEIFDDQFSVERPDGSNFTLKIRSTKLEDSAMYFCASSEDRLYGYTFGSGTRLTVV.

The chain links TRBV5-1 to TRBJ2-2; D is possibly TRBD1 (5 bases). CDR3 length equals 15 residues. The ends were cut back, 3 bases at V and 2 bases at J, with 11 bases in the middle. Germline V gene lookup returns CDR1 SGHRS and CDR2 YFSETQ. The CDR3: CASSSDNLNTGELFF. The CDR3 DNA reads as TGCGCCAGCAGCTCGGACAACCTCAACACCGGGGAGCTGTTTTTT.

The chain employs TRBV7-3 and TRBJ2-1, with D tentatively TRBD1 or TRBD2 (5 bases each). The V end was cut by 3 bases, the J end by 0 bases, with 9 bases between. The CDR3 runs to 15 residues. Germline-derived CDR1 and CDR2 are SGHTA and FQGTGA. The chain's CDR3 is CASSFGTDSYNEQFF. The CDR3 nucleotides are TGTGCCAGCAGCTTTGGGACCGACTCCTACAATGAGCAGTTCTTC.

The chain links TRBV7-8 to TRBJ2-4; TRBD2 agrees at 12 bases. The CDR3 is 17 residues long. Germline CDR1 and CDR2: SGHVS and FQNEAQ. V gave up 4 bases and J gave up 5 bases; unmatched junction bases: 9. CDR3 DNA sequence: TGTGCCAGCAGCTCGCGAAGACTAGCGGGGGAACAAAACATTCAGTACTTC. Amino acid sequence: CASSSRRLAGEQNIQYF.

This chain uses TRBV4-2 with TRBJ1-3; D gene ambiguous. The CDR3 is 17 residues long. Germline V gene sequence: CDR1 LGHNA, CDR2 YNFKEQ. The V and J ends lost 0 bases and 0 bases respectively, with 12 bases between them. CDR3 sequence: CASSQEGQLVSGNTIYF. The CDR3 bases are TGTGCCAGCAGCCAAGAGGGCCAGCTAGTCTCTGGAAACACCATATATTTT.

This chain links TRBV5-5 with TRBJ1-6; possible D gene TRBD1, 6 bases. Trimming removed 1 base at V and 5 bases at J, with 7 bases between. The CDR3 covers 14 residues. The germline gives CDR1 SGHKS, CDR2 YYEKEE (reference sequence). CDR3 in DNA: TGTGCCAGCAGCTTGACAGGGAATAATTCACCCCTCCACTTT. Translating it yields CASSLTGNNSPLHF. The entire variable domain, with the rest obtained from reference TRBV5-5 and TRBJ1-6, is as follows: DAGVTQSPTHLIKTRGQQVTLRCSPISGHKSVSWYQQVLGQGPQFIFQYYEKEERGRGNFPDRFSARQFPNYSSELNVNALLLGDSALYLCASSLTGNNSPLHFGNGTRLTVT.

The genes are TRBV7-9 and TRBJ1-6; 7 positions agree with TRBD1. This CDR3 region has 17 residues. CDR1 and CDR2 (germline): SEHNR, FQNEAQ (reference sequence). J lost 7 bases, V lost 4 bases, and 13 bases had no gene match. The CDR3 nucleotides are TGTGCCAGCAGCTCTCCCTTGGACGGGACAGCAAATTCACCCCTCCACTTT. Translated, it gives CASSSPLDGTANSPLHF. The full variable domain, its missing parts supplied by reference TRBV7-9 and TRBJ1-6, is DTGVSQNPRHKITKRGQNVTFRCDPISEHNRLYWYRQTLGQGPEFLTYFQNEAQLEKSRLLSDRFSAERPKGSFSTLEIQRTEQGDSAMYLCASSSPLDGTANSPLHFGNGTRLTVT.

V and J are TRBV6-1 and TRBJ1-3; D is perhaps TRBD1 (5 bases). V was shortened by 2 bases and J by 4 bases, with 12 bases between the two germline ends. There are 15 residues in the CDR3. Germline V gives CDR1 MNHNS, CDR2 SASEGT. This CDR3 is CASSELQVTGNTIYF. In nucleotides, the CDR3 is TGTGCCAGCAGTGAATTACAGGTCACCGGAAACACCATATATTTT.

The chain employs TRBV6-6 and TRBJ1-2; D may be TRBD1 (5 bases). The CDR3 consists of 15 residues. Germline assignment: CDR1 MNHNY and CDR2 SVGAGI (reference sequence). V was pared by 6 bases and J by 4 bases, with 18 bases between. This CDR3 reads CASSREGRVVYGYTF. The CDR3 nucleotides read TGTGCCAGCAGCCGCGAGGGCAGGGTCGTCTATGGCTACACCTTC.

Only one count was recorded for this clone. The chain carries TRBV29-1 and TRBJ2-5, with 11 bases fitting TRBD2. Looked up from germline, CDR1 is SQVTM and CDR2 is ANQGSEA. After removal of 8 bases from V and 7 bases from J, the junction contained 12 bases not matched to a gene. The CDR3 contains 14 residues. The CDR3 DNA is TGCAGCTACGACCCACTAGCGGGGGCGGTGACCCAGTACTTC. It encodes CSYDPLAGAVTQYF.

The gene calls are TRBV7-9 and TRBJ1-4; D is unclear. CDR1 SEHNR and CDR2 FQNEAQ come from the germline V gene (reference sequence). The length of the CDR3 is 16 residues. Deletions cut 1 base from V and 0 bases from J, with 9 bases between. The CDR3 spells CASSLVGRATNEKLFF. The DNA of the CDR3 is TGTGCCAGCAGCTTAGTAGGGCGTGCAACTAATGAAAAACTGTTTTTT.

The chain recombines TRBV6-1 with TRBJ1-1; no clear D. The length of the CDR3 is 14 residues. V lost 7 bases to trimming and J lost 1 base, with 13 bases between them. CDR1 MNHNS and CDR2 SASEGT come from the germline V gene. CDR3 sequence reads: CASTAIPGNTEAFF. CDR3 sequence (DNA): TGTGCCAGCACCGCTATCCCAGGGAACACTGAAGCTTTCTTT.

This chain uses TRBV4-1 with TRBJ1-2, with D perhaps matching TRBD1 (5 bases). V was cut by 4 bases and J by 4 bases, with 13 bases left in between. The length of the CDR3 is 14 residues. The germline gives CDR1 MGHRA, CDR2 YSYEKL. CDR3 amino acids: CASSPSGQSYGYTF. The CDR3 DNA is TGCGCCAGCAGCCCCTCGGGGCAGTCCTATGGCTACACCTTC.

The chain employs TRBV19 and TRBJ1-5, with TRBD1 as a possible D gene (6 bases). Trimming removed 5 bases at V and 4 bases at J, with 15 bases between. Germline V CDR1 and CDR2: LNHDA, SQIVND (reference sequence). There are 15 residues in the CDR3. The CDR3 DNA is TGTGCCAGTAGTGCTACCCGGACAGTTAATCAGCCCCAGCATTTT. This gives the protein CASSATRTVNQPQHF.

V is TRBV5-1 and J is TRBJ2-7; 12 bases map to TRBD1. After removal of 0 bases from V and 4 bases from J, the junction contained 5 bases not matched to a gene. This CDR3 comprises 16 residues. The germline V gene encodes CDR1 SGHRS and CDR2 YFSETQ. The CDR3 region is CASSLAPGQGAYEQYF. CDR3 DNA sequence: TGCGCCAGCAGCTTGGCCCCGGGACAGGGGGCTTACGAGCAGTACTTC.

This clone was recorded a few times. The chain joins TRBV7-8 to TRBJ1-5; a possible D gene is TRBD1 (6 bases). Per germline, CDR1 SGHVS and CDR2 FQNEAQ. The CDR3 covers 14 residues. Trimming shortened V by 3 bases and J by 3 bases, and 9 bases separated the two germline ends. The CDR3 loop reads CASSLDSSNQPQHF. CDR3 coding DNA: TGTGCCAGCAGCTTGGACAGCTCCAATCAGCCCCAGCATTTT.

This clone was detected ten times or more. The chain uses TRBV11-2 and TRBJ2-2; D not certain. This CDR3 has 15 amino acids. Germline CDR1 SGHAT, CDR2 FQNNGV. Trimming took 5 bases from V and 4 from J, leaving 14 bases between them. The CDR3, as DNA: TGTGCCAGCAGCCGATCCGGGCCGCGCACCGGGGAGCTGTTTTTT. It translates to CASSRSGPRTGELFF.

The chain links TRBV4-3 to TRBJ1-2, with D possibly being TRBD1 (6 bases). Per the germline V gene, CDR1 is LGHNA and CDR2 is YSLEER. CDR3 size: 17 residues. Trimming stripped 0 bases from V and 6 bases from J, with 20 bases between. This chain's CDR3 is CASSQDRGGAKRDGYTF. The CDR3 DNA reads TGCGCCAGCAGCCAAGATAGGGGGGGAGCCAAACGCGATGGCTACACCTTC.

V usage is TRBV6-1 and J usage is TRBJ1-5; possible D gene TRBD1, 5 bases. Trimming stripped 2 bases from V and 6 bases from J, with 17 bases between. This CDR3 has 16 residues. Germline V gene sequence: CDR1 MNHNS, CDR2 SASEGT. The CDR3 sequence is CASSETGLGLSQPQHF. The CDR3 DNA reads as TGTGCCAGCAGTGAAACAGGTCTCGGTCTAAGTCAGCCCCAGCATTTT.

The chain employs TRBV6-6 and TRBJ1-5; the D is unclear. The CDR3 is 12 amino acids. With 2 bases removed from V and 7 bases from J, the gap between germline ends came to 6 bases. Germline CDR1 and CDR2: MNHNY and SVGAGI (reference sequence). The CDR3 DNA reads TGTGCCAGCAGTTACGAGGAACAGCCCCAGCATTTT. Translating it yields CASSYEEQPQHF.

V usage is TRBV7-3 and J usage is TRBJ2-2; 7 positions match TRBD1. The CDR3 contains 17 residues. Trimming at V came to 2 bases and at J to 0 bases, leaving 6 bases not matched to a gene. CDR1 is SGHTA and CDR2 is FQGTGA in the germline V gene. CDR3: CASSLLGGSTNTGELFF. CDR3 sequence (DNA): TGTGCCAGCAGCTTATTAGGGGGCAGTACGAACACCGGGGAGCTGTTTTTT.

V usage is TRBV30 and J usage is TRBJ2-3; D is tentatively TRBD1 or TRBD2 (5 bases each). V lost 4 bases and J lost 2, with 13 bases in between. The CDR3 runs 14 residues. CDR1 and CDR2 (germline): GTSNPN, SVGIG (reference sequence). The chain's CDR3 is CAWTRDGPTDTQYF. The CDR3 nucleotides are TGTGCCTGGACCCGGGACGGACCCACAGATACGCAGTATTTT.

The gene calls are TRBV5-1 and TRBJ2-1; D assignment may be TRBD1 or TRBD2 (5 bases each). The CDR3 is made up of 15 amino acids. Trimming left V 1 base short and J 8 bases short, with 16 bases between. Germline V gene lookup returns CDR1 SGHRS and CDR2 YFSETQ. CDR3 residues: CASSLRTARDDEQFF. The DNA for the CDR3 is TGCGCCAGCAGCTTGAGGACGGCACGGGACGATGAGCAGTTCTTC.

There are a few counts of this clone. This chain uses TRBV13 with TRBJ2-2; no firm D call. Germline lookup yields CDR1 PRHDT and CDR2 FYEKMQ (reference sequence). Trimming removed 3 bases at V and 0 bases at J, with 8 bases between. The CDR3 covers 15 residues. The CDR3 is CASSFFIPNTGELFF. The CDR3 nucleotides read TGTGCCAGCAGCTTCTTCATTCCGAACACCGGGGAGCTGTTTTTT.

The V call is TRBV5-1, the J call TRBJ1-4; a possible D gene is TRBD1 (5 bases). Germline V lookup: CDR1 SGHRS, CDR2 YFSETQ. The CDR3 length is 15 residues. V was trimmed by 1 base and J by 2 bases, leaving 9 bases between them. CDR3 protein: CASSLLGTTNEKLFF. In DNA form, the CDR3 reads TGCGCCAGCAGCTTGCTGGGGACGACTAATGAAAAACTGTTTTTT.

The chain recombines TRBV10-1 with TRBJ1-4, with unresolved D. The germline CDR1 and CDR2 sequences are WNHNN and SYGVQD (reference sequence). Trimming pared 5 bases from V and 0 bases from J, leaving 13 bases between. The CDR3 totals 16 residues. CDR3 sequence: CASSTPGRPTNEKLFF. CDR3 nucleotides: TGCGCCAGCAGTACCCCTGGAAGGCCAACTAATGAAAAACTGTTTTTT.

This clone has a handful of counts. The chain recombines TRBV6-1 with TRBJ2-7; 11 bases match TRBD1. Germline-derived CDR1 and CDR2 are MNHNS and SASEGT. J gave up 3 bases and V 6 bases, and 7 bases lay outside the gene matches. The CDR3 sequence is 15 residues long. CDR3 nucleotide sequence: TGTGCCAGCAGCCAAGGACAGGGGGCCATCTACGAGCAGTACTTC. It codes for CASSQGQGAIYEQYF.